This T cell receptor beta chain was profiled in a study of T cells after posttransplantation cyclophosphamide. Regarding the study as a whole: TRB clonality was highly associated with recipient CMV seropositivity and reactivation. Later blood repertoires were often dominated by clones from the donor CD8+ memory compartment.

Treatment was busulfan-fludarabine conditioning, a marrow graft, and cyclophosphamide on days +3 and +4. Clones were read by immunoSEQ multiplex PCR, and TCRdb kept only the in-frame ones, dropping some. The sample includes approximately 45,000 clones, 80% to 95% of them seen just once. With respect to this clone: Its antigen is as yet unknown.

Unmatched junction bases numbered 0, after V lost 4 bases and J lost 8 bases. Germline-derived CDR1 and CDR2 are SGHDT and YYEEEE. The CDR3 spans 13 residues. J is TRBJ2-1 and V is TRBV5-6; TRBD2 matches at 13 bases. Sequenced here: PBMCs, sampled around 58 days after allogeneic stem cell transplant with posttransplant cyclophosphamide. This receptor was taken from a male patient aged 60-69 years who received an allogeneic stem cell transplant from a related donor and was CMV-positive. Some T cells may originate from the graft donor. The CDR3 spells CASSGTSGDEQFF. In DNA form, the CDR3 reads TGTGCCAGCAGCGGGACTAGCGGGGATGAGCAGTTCTTC.